Below are 25 T cell receptor beta chains sequenced from a single sample in a study of OX40 agonist ivuxolimab in advanced cancers. The assay was immunoSEQ multiplex PCR, and TCRdb's table has in-frame clones only and misses some. The sample holds about 57,000 clones, over 80% seen once. The material was CD4+ or CD8+ T cells sorted from blood, obtained in a trial of the OX40 agonist ivuxolimab. These receptors all stem from an adult with an advanced solid tumor such as melanoma, head and neck, liver or kidney cancer.

The gene calls are TRBV7-6 and TRBJ1-1; D unresolved. Trimming left V 3 bases short and J 3 bases short, with 8 bases between. The CDR3 totals 13 residues. Per the germline V gene, CDR1 is SGHVS and CDR2 is FNYEAQ. The CDR3 sequence: CASSFSGHTEAFF. In nucleotides, the CDR3 is TGTGCCAGCAGCTTCTCCGGACACACTGAAGCTTTCTTT.

The chain is built from TRBV29-1 and TRBJ2-7, with TRBD2 identical over 11 bases. Germline assignment: CDR1 SQVTM and CDR2 ANQGSEA. The CDR3 has 14 amino acids. The trim removed 7 bases at V and 7 bases at J, leaving 12 bases unmatched. The CDR3 region is CSAFSSGRPGEQYF. The CDR3 DNA reads TGCAGCGCGTTTTCTAGCGGGAGGCCGGGAGAGCAGTACTTC.

To note about this clone: The sample carries other DNA sequences with the same CDR3. This chain connects TRBV7-9 to TRBJ2-7; no reliable D call. This CDR3 has 12 residues. The V end lost 2 bases, the J end lost 4 bases, and 6 bases lay between the germline ends. Germline-derived CDR1 and CDR2 are SEHNR and FQNEAQ (reference sequence). The chain's CDR3 is CASSLSDYEQYF. The CDR3 DNA follows: TGTGCCAGCAGCTTAAGCGATTACGAGCAGTACTTC. The entire variable domain, with the rest obtained from reference TRBV7-9 and TRBJ2-7, is as follows: DTGVSQNPRHKITKRGQNVTFRCDPISEHNRLYWYRQTLGQGPEFLTYFQNEAQLEKSRLLSDRFSAERPKGSFSTLEIQRTEQGDSAMYLCASSLSDYEQYFGPGTRLTVT.

This chain connects TRBV19 to TRBJ2-7; 10 bases line up with TRBD2. The V and J ends lost 5 bases and 3 bases, in that order; junction bases with no gene match: 7. The CDR3 is 15 amino acids. Germline values: CDR1 LNHDA, CDR2 SQIVND (reference sequence). The CDR3 DNA is TGTGCCAGTAGTGAACGGACTAGCGGAGTCTACGAGCAGTACTTC. Protein product: CASSERTSGVYEQYF.

The count of this clone is one. The chain recombines TRBV4-3 with TRBJ2-2; D is tentatively TRBD1 or TRBD2 (5 bases each). This CDR3 contains 15 residues. Trimming removed 10 bases at V and 5 bases at J, with 20 bases between. The germline V gene encodes CDR1 LGHNA and CDR2 YSLEER. CDR3: CATNPGLDYTGELFF. The CDR3 nucleotides read TGCGCCACCAACCCAGGGCTAGACTATACCGGGGAGCTGTTTTTT.

This clone was recorded only once. V and J are TRBV4-3 and TRBJ1-3; no definite D call. The CDR3 extends over 15 amino acids. V was pared by 1 base and J by 4 bases, with 11 bases between. CDR1 is LGHNA and CDR2 is YSLEER in the germline V gene. The CDR3 is CASSQGLVSGNTIYF. CDR3 bases: TGCGCCAGCAGCCAAGGATTGGTTAGCGGAAACACCATATATTTT.

The rearrangement uses TRBV21-1 and TRBJ1-5; TRBD1, the table's D call, lacks a check against the DNA. TRBV21-1 is labeled a pseudogene. The CDR3 runs to 15 residues. The CDR3 sequence: CASSSRQGKGQPQHF. In DNA form, the CDR3 reads TGTGCCAGCAGCTCTCGACAGGGTAAGGGACAGCCCCAGCATTTT.

This chain joins TRBV15 and TRBJ2-2, with D unclear. The CDR3 extends over 14 amino acids. Looked up from germline, CDR1 is LNHNV and CDR2 is YYDKDF (reference sequence). V was cut by 8 bases and J by 0 bases, with 10 bases left in between. This chain's CDR3 is CATAATSNTGELFF. CDR3 nucleotide sequence: TGTGCCACCGCAGCGACATCGAACACCGGGGAGCTGTTTTTT.

The CDR3 sequence: CAISTTGANYGYTF. The CDR3 DNA sequence: TGTGCCATCAGTACGACAGGAGCTAACTATGGCTACACCTTC. V is TRBV10-3 and J is TRBJ1-2; D may be TRBD1 (6 bases). CDR1 is ENHRY, CDR2 SYGVKD, per germline. The CDR3 is made up of 14 amino acids. Trimming left V 5 bases short and J 0 bases short, with 10 bases between.

V is TRBV11-2 and J is TRBJ2-3; 9 bases match TRBD1. Germline lookup yields CDR1 SGHAT and CDR2 FQNNGV. The CDR3 runs to 15 residues. The J segment lost 5 bases and the V segment lost 3 bases, leaving 6 bases of the junction unmatched. The DNA for the CDR3 is TGTGCCAGCAGCTTCCGGGACAGGGCCATAGATACGCAGTATTTT. Amino acids: CASSFRDRAIDTQYF. Complete variable domain (other parts from reference TRBV11-2 and TRBJ2-3): EAGVAQSPRYKIIEKRQSVAFWCNPISGHATLYWYQQILGQGPKLLIQFQNNGVVDDSQLPKDRFSAERLKGVDSTLKIQPAKLEDSAVYLCASSFRDRAIDTQYFGPGTRLTVL.

The chain recombines TRBV29-1 with TRBJ2-5, with D perhaps matching TRBD1 (6 bases). The CDR3 is 14 residues long. Trimming left V 1 base short and J 0 bases short, with 9 bases between. Germline CDR1 reads SQVTM; CDR2 reads ANQGSEA. Written as DNA, the CDR3 is TGCAGCGTTGAAGGAACAGGGTACCAAGAGACCCAGTACTTC. Translation: CSVEGTGYQETQYF.

The gene calls are TRBV30 and TRBJ1-1; D might be TRBD1 (6 bases). Per the germline V gene, CDR1 is GTSNPN and CDR2 is SVGIG (reference sequence). The ends were cut back, 0 bases at V and 5 bases at J, with 10 bases in the middle. The CDR3 totals 13 residues. CDR3 residues: CAWSVRGGTEAFF. The CDR3 bases are TGTGCCTGGAGTGTAAGAGGGGGTACTGAAGCTTTCTTT.

This chain uses TRBV19 with TRBJ2-3, with a tentative D call TRBD2 (6 bases). Trimming removed 5 bases at V and 1 base at J, with 10 bases between. Germline CDR1 is LNHDA and CDR2 is SQIVND (reference sequence). The CDR3 runs 14 residues. This CDR3 is CASSPGAGTDTQYF. The CDR3 DNA is TGTGCCAGTAGTCCGGGAGCGGGCACAGATACGCAGTATTTT.

The rearrangement joins TRBV4-1 to TRBJ2-7, with D possibly called TRBD1 or TRBD2 (5 bases each). The CDR3 is 13 amino acids. V was shortened by 6 bases and J by 0 bases, with 9 bases between the two germline ends. Germline CDR1 MGHRA, CDR2 YSYEKL. The CDR3 region is CASRGTSSYEQYF. The CDR3 DNA follows: TGCGCCAGCAGGGGGACCTCCTCCTACGAGCAGTACTTC.

The V call is TRBV7-8, the J call TRBJ1-4; weak D call: TRBD1 (6 bases). Germline V CDR1 and CDR2: SGHVS, FQNEAQ. CDR3 size: 16 residues. V lost 8 bases, J lost 4 bases, and 20 bases lay in between. The CDR3 DNA reads TGTGCCAGCTGCCCCTCCGGGGGCCAATTTAATGAAAAACTGTTTTTT. This sequence encodes CASCPSGGQFNEKLFF.

The rearrangement links TRBV28 to TRBJ1-1; unclear D gene. The germline V gene has CDR1 MDHEN and CDR2 SYDVKM. The CDR3 extends over 14 amino acids. Trimming shortened V by 2 bases and J by 5 bases, and 12 bases separated the two germline ends. CDR3 coding DNA: TGTGCCAGCAGTTTAAGAACGGGGTTTACTGAAGCTTTCTTT. This sequence encodes CASSLRTGFTEAFF. The complete variable domain, with remaining parts taken from reference TRBV28 and TRBJ1-1, reads DVKVTQSSRYLVKRTGEKVFLECVQDMDHENMFWYRQDPGLGLRLIYFSYDVKMKEKGDIPEGYSVSREKKERFSLILESASTNQTSMYLCASSLRTGFTEAFFGQGTRLTVV.

The genes are TRBV9 and TRBJ2-1; tentatively, D is TRBD2 (6 bases). Germline lookup yields CDR1 SGDLS and CDR2 YYNGEE. This CDR3 spans 17 amino acids. Trimming cost V 0 bases and J 0 bases, with 13 bases left between them. CDR3 DNA sequence: TGTGCCAGCAGCGTAGGGGCGGGACTTGACTCCTACAATGAGCAGTTCTTC. Amino acids: CASSVGAGLDSYNEQFF.

The chain carries TRBV10-2 and TRBJ2-7; the D call may be TRBD1 or TRBD2 (5 bases each). The CDR3 contains 13 residues. Germline V gene sequence: CDR1 WSHSY, CDR2 SAAADI. The V end was cut by 4 bases, the J end by 6 bases, with 13 bases between. The CDR3 region is CASSAGPRIEQYF. CDR3 nucleotides: TGCGCCAGCAGTGCGGGGCCCCGGATCGAGCAGTACTTC.

The chain recombines TRBV10-1 with TRBJ2-1, with 11 positions matching TRBD2. Unmatched junction bases numbered 3, after V lost 4 bases and J lost 4 bases. The CDR3 extends over 15 amino acids. Germline assignment: CDR1 WNHNN and CDR2 SYGVQD (reference sequence). The CDR3 protein is CASSVAGGQYNEQFF. The CDR3, as DNA: TGCGCCAGCAGTGTAGCGGGGGGGCAATACAATGAGCAGTTCTTC.

This clone was seen only once. V gene TRBV11-3 combines with J gene TRBJ2-7; D is perhaps TRBD2 (6 bases). The CDR3 has 14 residues. In germline, CDR1 is SGHNT, CDR2 YENEEA. With 3 bases removed from V and 0 bases from J, the gap between germline ends came to 9 bases. In DNA, the CDR3 is TGTGCCAGCAGCTTTGGTAGCGGCTCCTACGAGCAGTACTTC. It is translated as CASSFGSGSYEQYF.

The chain is built from TRBV9 and TRBJ1-1; D is perhaps TRBD1 (6 bases). This CDR3 is built from 15 residues. The germline V and J ends were trimmed by 0 bases and 2 bases, with 11 bases remaining between them. CDR1 is SGDLS, CDR2 YYNGEE, per germline. As DNA, the CDR3 is TGTGCCAGCAGCGTAGACGACAGGACCAACACTGAAGCTTTCTTT. This codes for CASSVDDRTNTEAFF.

The chain uses TRBV7-6 and TRBJ1-2; D not certain. The CDR3 spans 12 residues. CDR1 and CDR2 (germline): SGHVS, FNYEAQ. Trimming left V 5 bases short and J 4 bases short, with 8 bases between. The CDR3 nucleotides read TGTGCCAGCAGCGACAATACCTATGGCTACACCTTC. Translation gives CASSDNTYGYTF.

This chain uses TRBV14 with TRBJ2-1; TRBD2 matches at 14 bases. V lost 1 base and J lost 3; bases outside the gene matches: 8. The CDR3 runs 19 residues. CDR1 is SGHDN and CDR2 is FVKESK in the germline V gene. CDR3 nucleotide sequence: TGTGCCAGCAGCCAAGCTGAGGGACTAGCGGGAGTAGTCTACAATGAGCAGTTCTTC. Residues: CASSQAEGLAGVVYNEQFF.

The gene calls are TRBV10-1 and TRBJ2-5, with 9 bases identical to TRBD2. V shed 4 bases, J shed 3 bases, and the junction held 9 bases outside the gene matches. The CDR3 loop spans 16 amino acids. Germline loops: CDR1 WNHNN, CDR2 SYGVQD (reference sequence). The CDR3 DNA sequence: TGCGCCAGCAGTGGGATAGCGGGAGAGGGGGAAGAGACCCAGTACTTC. Translated, it gives CASSGIAGEGEETQYF.

The chain employs TRBV7-6 and TRBJ2-3; the match to TRBD1 covers 8 bases. V was clipped by 3 bases and J by 6 bases; unmatched bases: 5. Germline V lookup: CDR1 SGHVS, CDR2 FNYEAQ. The CDR3 length is 14 residues. The CDR3 nucleotides read TGTGCCAGCAGCTTCCAGGGGGCGACGGATACGCAGTATTTT. Protein: CASSFQGATDTQYF.